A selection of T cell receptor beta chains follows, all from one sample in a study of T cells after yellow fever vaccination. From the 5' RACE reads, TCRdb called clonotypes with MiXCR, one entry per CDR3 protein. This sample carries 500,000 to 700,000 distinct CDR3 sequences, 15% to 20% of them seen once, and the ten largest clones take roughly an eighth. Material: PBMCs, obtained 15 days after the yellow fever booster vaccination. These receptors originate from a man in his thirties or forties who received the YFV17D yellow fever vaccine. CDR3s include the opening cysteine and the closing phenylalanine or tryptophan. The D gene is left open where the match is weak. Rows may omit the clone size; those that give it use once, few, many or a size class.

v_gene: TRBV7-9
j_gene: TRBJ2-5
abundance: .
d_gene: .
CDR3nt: TGTGCCAGCAGACAACCCGCCGGACAACCGTACTTC
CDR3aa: CASRQPAGQPYF

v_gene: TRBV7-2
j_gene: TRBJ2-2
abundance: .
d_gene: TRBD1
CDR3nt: TGTGCCAGCAGCTTCCTCCGGACAGGGGCTGAGCTGTTTTTT
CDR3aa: CASSFLRTGAELFF

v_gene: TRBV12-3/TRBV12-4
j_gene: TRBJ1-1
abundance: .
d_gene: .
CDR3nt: TGTGCCAGCAGTTCGGGACTTTGGGGCACTGAAGCTTTCTTT
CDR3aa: CASSSGLWGTEAFF

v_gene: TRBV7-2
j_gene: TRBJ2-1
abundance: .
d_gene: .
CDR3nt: TGTGCCAGCAGCTTAGGACATTGGGGTGAGCAGTTCTTC
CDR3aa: CASSLGHWGEQFF

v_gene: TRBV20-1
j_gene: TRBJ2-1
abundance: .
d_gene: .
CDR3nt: TGCAGTGCTAGCCAGAGCTCCTACAATGAGCAGTTCTTC
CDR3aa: CSASQSSYNEQFF

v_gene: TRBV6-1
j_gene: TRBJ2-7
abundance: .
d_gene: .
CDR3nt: TGTGCCAGCAGAAGATTAGCGGAGACCTCCTACGAGCAGTACTTC
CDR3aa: CASRRLAETSYEQYF

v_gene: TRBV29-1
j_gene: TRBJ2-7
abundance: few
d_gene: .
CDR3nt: TGCAGCGTTGTCGGGGAGACCTACGAGCAGTACTTC
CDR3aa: CSVVGETYEQYF

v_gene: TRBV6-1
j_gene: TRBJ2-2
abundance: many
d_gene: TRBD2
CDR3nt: TGTGCCAGCAGTACCTCACCTAGCGGGGCGAACACCGGGGAGCTGTTTTTT
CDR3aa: CASSTSPSGANTGELFF

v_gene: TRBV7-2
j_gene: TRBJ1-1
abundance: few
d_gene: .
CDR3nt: TGTGCCAGCAGCATAAAGCCCACTGAAGCTTTCTTT
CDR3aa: CASSIKPTEAFF

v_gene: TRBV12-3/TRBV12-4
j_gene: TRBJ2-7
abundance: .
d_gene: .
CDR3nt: TGTGCCAGCAGTTTTTCCGGAGGAGGCGAGCAGTACTTC
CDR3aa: CASSFSGGGEQYF

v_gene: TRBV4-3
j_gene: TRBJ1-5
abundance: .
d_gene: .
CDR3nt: TGCGCCAGCAGCCCCTCGCAGGGGTCTCAGCCCCAGCATTTT
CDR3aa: CASSPSQGSQPQHF

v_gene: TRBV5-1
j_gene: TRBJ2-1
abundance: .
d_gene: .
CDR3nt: TGCGCCAGCAGCTTGGCCCTGTCGCGGAGTGGATTACGGGAGCAGTTCTTC
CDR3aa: CASSLALSRSGLREQFF

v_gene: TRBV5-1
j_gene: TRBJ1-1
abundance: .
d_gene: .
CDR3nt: TGCGCCAGCAGCCCATATCCGGGGGCTGGCACTGAAGCTTTCTTT
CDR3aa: CASSPYPGAGTEAFF

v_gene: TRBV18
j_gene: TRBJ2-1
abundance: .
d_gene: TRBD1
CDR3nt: TGTGCCAGCTCGCCGACAGGGGGATACAATGAGCAGTTCTTC
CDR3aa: CASSPTGGYNEQFF

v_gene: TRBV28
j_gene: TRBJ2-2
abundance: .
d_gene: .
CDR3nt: TGTGCCAGCAGTGAGGGGTACACCGGGGAGCTGTTTTTT
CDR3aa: CASSEGYTGELFF

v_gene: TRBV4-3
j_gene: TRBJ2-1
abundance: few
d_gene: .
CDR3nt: TGCGCCAGCAGCCAAGATAATTCCGGGGTGGAGCAGTTCTTC
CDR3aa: CASSQDNSGVEQFF

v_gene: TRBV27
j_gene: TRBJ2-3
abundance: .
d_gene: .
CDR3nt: TGTGCCAGCAGTCCACAGGGTACAATCACAGATACGCAGTATTTT
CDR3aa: CASSPQGTITDTQYF

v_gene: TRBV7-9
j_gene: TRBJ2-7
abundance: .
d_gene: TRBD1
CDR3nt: TGTGCCAGCAGCACCCGTAGGACAGGGGGCTCCTACGAGCAGTACTTC
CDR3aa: CASSTRRTGGSYEQYF

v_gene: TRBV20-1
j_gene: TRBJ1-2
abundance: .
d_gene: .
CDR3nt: TGCAGTGCTAGAGCGTCAGGGAGAAACTATGGCTACACCTTC
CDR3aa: CSARASGRNYGYTF

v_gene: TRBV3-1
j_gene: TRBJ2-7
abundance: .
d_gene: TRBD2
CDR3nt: TGTGCCAGCAGACGGACTAGCCGATCCTACGAGCAGTACTTC
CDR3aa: CASRRTSRSYEQYF

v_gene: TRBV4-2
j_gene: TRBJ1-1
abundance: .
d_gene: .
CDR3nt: TGTGCCAGCAGCCAGGCCTTCTCTGAAAGGATCGCTGAAGCTTTCTTT
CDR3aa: CASSQAFSERIAEAFF

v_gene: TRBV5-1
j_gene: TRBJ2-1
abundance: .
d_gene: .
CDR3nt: TGCGCCAGCAGCTTGGAGGTGGCCCTCTCCTACAATGAGCAGTTCTTC
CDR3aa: CASSLEVALSYNEQFF

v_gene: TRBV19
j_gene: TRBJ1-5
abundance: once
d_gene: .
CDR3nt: TGTGCCAGTAGTAGGTTTAAACAGCCCCAGCATTTT
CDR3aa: CASSRFKQPQHF

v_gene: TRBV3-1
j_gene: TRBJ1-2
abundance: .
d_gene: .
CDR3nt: TGTGCCAGCAGCCAAGCCTCCCCGGCCAGGAGAAATGGCTACACCTTC
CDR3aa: CASSQASPARRNGYTF

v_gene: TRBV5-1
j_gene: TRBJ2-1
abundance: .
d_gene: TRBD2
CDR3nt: TGCGCCAGCAAAAGCGGGATAGGTTATGAGCAGTTCTTC
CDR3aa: CASKSGIGYEQFF

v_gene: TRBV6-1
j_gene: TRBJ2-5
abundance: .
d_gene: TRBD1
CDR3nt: TGTGCCAGCAGTGGGGACAGGGCTGAGACCCAGTACTTC
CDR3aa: CASSGDRAETQYF

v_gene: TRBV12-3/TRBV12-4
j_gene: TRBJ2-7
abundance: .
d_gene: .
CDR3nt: TGTGCCAGCAGTTATGGGAGTAAGGGCGAGCAGTACTTC
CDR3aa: CASSYGSKGEQYF

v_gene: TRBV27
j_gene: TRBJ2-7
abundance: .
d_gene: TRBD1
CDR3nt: TGTGCCAGTAGCGGCGACAGGGGCCCATACGAGCAGTACTTC
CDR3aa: CASSGDRGPYEQYF

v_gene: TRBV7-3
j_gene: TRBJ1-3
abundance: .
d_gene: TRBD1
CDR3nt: TGTGCCAGCAGCACCCGGGACAGCCATGCTGGAAACACCATATATTTT
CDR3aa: CASSTRDSHAGNTIYF

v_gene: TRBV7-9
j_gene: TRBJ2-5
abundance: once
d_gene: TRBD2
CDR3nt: TGTGCCAGCAGTACCGAGGGACTAACGGAGACCCAGTACTTC
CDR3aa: CASSTEGLTETQYF

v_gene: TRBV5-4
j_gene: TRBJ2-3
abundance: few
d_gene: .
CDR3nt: TGTGCCAGCATCGACACGCAGGGCAAAGATACGCAGTATTTT
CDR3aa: CASIDTQGKDTQYF

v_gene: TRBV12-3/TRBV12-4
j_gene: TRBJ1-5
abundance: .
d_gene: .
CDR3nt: TGTGCCAGCAGTCAGACAACCGATCAGCCCCAGCATTTT
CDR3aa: CASSQTTDQPQHF

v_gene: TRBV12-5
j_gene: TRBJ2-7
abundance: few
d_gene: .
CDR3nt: TGTGCTAGTGCCAGTTCAAACAGGGACTACGAGCAGTACTTC
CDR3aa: CASASSNRDYEQYF

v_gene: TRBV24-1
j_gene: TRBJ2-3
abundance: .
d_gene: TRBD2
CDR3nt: TGTGCCACCAGTGATCCTTTAGAATCGGCGGGACTAGCAACCAGCACAGATACGCAGTATTTT
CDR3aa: CATSDPLESAGLATSTDTQYF

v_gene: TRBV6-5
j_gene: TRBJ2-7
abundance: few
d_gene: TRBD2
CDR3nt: TGTGCCAGCAGTTACTCTTCCGGGAGGGCCGCCCACGAGCAGTACTTC
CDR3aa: CASSYSSGRAAHEQYF

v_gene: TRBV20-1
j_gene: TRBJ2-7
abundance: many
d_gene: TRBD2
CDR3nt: TGCAGTGCGGAGAGTAGCGGGAGCGGGTCTCGGGAGCAGTACTTC
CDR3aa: CSAESSGSGSREQYF

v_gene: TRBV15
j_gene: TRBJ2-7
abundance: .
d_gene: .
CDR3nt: TGTGCCACCAGCAGGCGTCGGGAGCCCTACGAGCAGTACTTC
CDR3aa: CATSRRREPYEQYF

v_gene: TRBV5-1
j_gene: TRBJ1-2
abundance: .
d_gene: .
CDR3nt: TGCGCCAGCAGCACCGCCCCTACAGGGATTCGCGGCTACACCTTC
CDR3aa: CASSTAPTGIRGYTF

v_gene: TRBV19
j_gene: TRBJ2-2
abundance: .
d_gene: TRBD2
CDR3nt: TGTGCCACCAGAGGATGGGGTCTAGCGGGGACCGGGGAGCTGTTTTTT
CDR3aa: CATRGWGLAGTGELFF

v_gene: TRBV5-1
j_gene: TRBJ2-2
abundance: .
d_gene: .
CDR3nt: TGCGCCAGCACAGGCAGCCTAGGATCCGGGGAGCTGTTTTTT
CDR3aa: CASTGSLGSGELFF